This note documents a single TCR beta chain sequence. The target antigen is unknown. CDR3 regions of TCR beta were amplified from RNA transcripts. First-round RT-PCR employed HTBI primers, with a second-round multiplex PCR after it. TCRdb redid the calling of the multiplex PCR reads with MiXCR, one entry per CDR3 protein. The sample contains 450,000 or so distinct CDR3 sequences, around an eighth of which appear only once. These data come from a study of Graves' ophthalmopathy and Graves' hyperthyroidism. Study as a whole: Untreated patients at initial diagnosis provided peripheral blood. Findings of the study overall: The majority of expanded thyroid clonotypes above 0.001 frequency also occurred in blood.

PBMCs were obtained from about 9.5 ml of fresh peripheral blood. Germline assignment: CDR1 SNHLY and CDR2 FYNNEI. The CDR3 has 13 amino acids. With 6 bases removed from V and 5 bases from J, the gap between germline ends came to 13 bases. This TCR came from a woman in her 30s with Graves' ophthalmopathy. What was sequenced was blood. This chain connects TRBV2 to TRBJ2-5; D is undetermined. CDR3 in DNA: TGTGCCAGCAGGTCAGATATAGAGGAGACCCAGTACTTC. Protein sequence: CASRSDIEETQYF.